The 9 T cell receptor beta chains listed next were all sequenced from one sample in a study of regulatory T cells in long-lasting Graves disease. In building TCR beta libraries, iRepertoire HTBI primers were used together with Arm-PCR of CDR3 regions. TCRdb reanalysed the multiplex PCR reads using MiXCR and keeps one entry per CDR3 protein. In the table there are approximately 210,000 distinct CDR3 sequences, about 17% of which are singletons. Documented time point: newly diagnosed GD, antithyroid drugs for less than 3 months. PBMC RNA served as the TCR library source. Sequencing was performed on peripheral blood mononuclear cells (PBMCs), taken at new diagnosis, from a patient treated with antithyroid drugs. These receptors were obtained from a female donor with Graves disease.

This clonotype was recorded many times. The chain carries TRBV24-1 and TRBJ2-5, with D possibly being TRBD2 (5 bases). V shed 0 bases and J shed 0 bases, with 13 bases lying between them. The length of the CDR3 is 17 residues. CDR1 and CDR2 from the germline V gene are KGHDR and SFDVKD. The CDR3 loop reads CATSDLRQRPYQETQYF. CDR3 DNA: TGTGCCACCAGTGATTTGCGGCAGCGGCCATACCAAGAGACCCAGTACTTC.

This clonotype was found a few times. A much bigger clone sits one base away, suggesting this may be a read error. The V gene is TRBV5-1, the J gene TRBJ2-3, with D possibly matching TRBD1 (6 bases). Trimming stripped 9 bases from V and 3 bases from J, with 17 bases between. The CDR3 runs to 14 residues. Germline V gives CDR1 SGHRS, CDR2 YFSETQ. For the CDR3, the DNA is TGCGCCAACAGTATGGGGGCAGTGACAGATACGCAGTATTTT. It is translated as CANSMGAVTDTQYF.

This clonotype has at least ten counts. The J gene is TRBJ1-2, the V gene TRBV6-5, with 7 bases fitting TRBD1. The V gene end was trimmed by 0 bases and the J gene end by 4 bases; junction bases not matched to a gene: 2. The germline V gene encodes CDR1 MNHEY and CDR2 SVGAGI. CDR3 length: 14 residues. Here the CDR3 reads CASSYSDRSYGYTF. The CDR3 DNA is TGTGCCAGCAGTTACTCGGACAGGAGCTATGGCTACACCTTC.

This clonotype appeared many times. This chain connects TRBV10-1 to TRBJ2-2; weak D call: TRBD2 (5 bases). Germline V lookup: CDR1 WNHNN, CDR2 SYGVQD (reference sequence). Trimming cost V 5 bases and J 0 bases, with 10 bases left between them. The CDR3 spans 15 residues. CDR3: CASSLGLANTGELFF. The CDR3 DNA reads TGCGCCAGCAGTCTCGGACTGGCGAACACCGGGGAGCTGTTTTTT.

Ten or more counts support this clonotype. This chain connects TRBV27 to TRBJ2-7, with D perhaps assigned TRBD1 or TRBD2 (5 bases each). The germline V gene encodes CDR1 MNHEY and CDR2 SMNVEV (reference sequence). The CDR3 has 14 residues. The V and J ends lost 6 bases and 5 bases respectively, with 17 bases between them. CDR3 region: CASRRRGLNDEQYF. In DNA form, the CDR3 reads TGTGCCAGCAGGCGCCGGGGCCTGAACGACGAGCAGTACTTC.

This clonotype was recorded many times. The chain carries TRBV6-1 and TRBJ1-5; 9 bases agree with TRBD1. In germline, CDR1 is MNHNS, CDR2 SASEGT. The trim removed 7 bases at V and 3 bases at J, leaving 10 bases unmatched. The CDR3 length is 16 residues. CDR3 region: CASTPGGQGYNQPQHF. The CDR3 DNA reads TGTGCCAGCACCCCGGGGGGACAGGGCTACAATCAGCCCCAGCATTTT.

This chain links TRBV11-3 with TRBJ2-5, with D possibly matching TRBD2 (6 bases). This CDR3 has 14 residues. Germline-derived CDR1 and CDR2 are SGHNT and YENEEA. V lost 3 bases to trimming and J lost 3 bases, with 11 bases between them. As DNA, the CDR3 is TGTGCCAGCAGCTTGGAGGGGCGTAAAGAGACCCAGTACTTC. Its translation: CASSLEGRKETQYF.

There are a few counts of this clonotype. This rearrangement joins TRBV12-3 or TRBV12-4 to TRBJ2-3; TRBD2 agrees at 8 bases. This CDR3 is 16 amino acids long. V was clipped by 3 bases and J by 2 bases; unmatched bases: 7. The CDR3 region has the DNA TGTGCCAGCAGTTTTATCCGGGAGGGTACCACAGATACGCAGTATTTT. Amino acid sequence: CASSFIREGTTDTQYF.

This clonotype has at least ten counts. The J gene is TRBJ2-1, the V gene TRBV7-9, with 12 bases that match TRBD2. This CDR3 comprises 18 residues. V lost 4 bases, J lost 5 bases, and 12 bases stayed unmatched. The germline gives CDR1 SEHNR, CDR2 FQNEAQ (reference sequence). CDR3 nucleotide sequence: TGTGCCAGCAGCTCCCCCGGACTAGCGGGAAGTGGAGACAATGAGCAGTTCTTC. As protein: CASSSPGLAGSGDNEQFF.